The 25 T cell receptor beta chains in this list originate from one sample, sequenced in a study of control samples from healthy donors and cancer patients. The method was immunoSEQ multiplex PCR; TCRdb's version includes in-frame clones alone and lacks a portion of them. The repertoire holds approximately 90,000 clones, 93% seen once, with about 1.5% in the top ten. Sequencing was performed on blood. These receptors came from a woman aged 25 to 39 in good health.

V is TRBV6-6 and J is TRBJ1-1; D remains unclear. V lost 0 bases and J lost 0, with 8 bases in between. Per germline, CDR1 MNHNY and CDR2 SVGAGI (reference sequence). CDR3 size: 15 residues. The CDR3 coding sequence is TGTGCCAGCAGTTACTCGAACAGTCTGAACACTGAAGCTTTCTTT. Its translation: CASSYSNSLNTEAFF.

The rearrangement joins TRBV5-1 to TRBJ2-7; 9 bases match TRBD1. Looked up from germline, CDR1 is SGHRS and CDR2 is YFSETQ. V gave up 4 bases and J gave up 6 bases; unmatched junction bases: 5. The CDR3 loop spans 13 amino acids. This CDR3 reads CASSRGQGGEQYF. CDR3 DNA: TGCGCCAGCAGCCGGGGACAGGGTGGCGAGCAGTACTTC.

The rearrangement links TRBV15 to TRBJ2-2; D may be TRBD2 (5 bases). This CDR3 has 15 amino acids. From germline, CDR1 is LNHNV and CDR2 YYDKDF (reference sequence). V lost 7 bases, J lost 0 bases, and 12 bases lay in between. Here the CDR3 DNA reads TGTGCCACCAACCCGACGGGGTCGAACACCGGGGAGCTGTTTTTT. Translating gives CATNPTGSNTGELFF.

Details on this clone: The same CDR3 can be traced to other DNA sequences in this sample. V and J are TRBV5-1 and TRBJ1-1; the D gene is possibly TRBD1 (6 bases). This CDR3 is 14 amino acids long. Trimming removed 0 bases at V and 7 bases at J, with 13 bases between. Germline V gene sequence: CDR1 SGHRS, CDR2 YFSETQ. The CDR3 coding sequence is TGCGCCAGCAGCTTGGTTGTGGCAGGGGTTGAAGCTTTCTTT. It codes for CASSLVVAGVEAFF.

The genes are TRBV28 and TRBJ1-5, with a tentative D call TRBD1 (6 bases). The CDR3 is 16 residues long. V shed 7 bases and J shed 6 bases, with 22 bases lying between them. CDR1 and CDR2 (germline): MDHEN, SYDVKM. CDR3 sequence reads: CASIKPTGTPIQPQHF. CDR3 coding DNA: TGTGCCAGCATCAAGCCGACCGGGACACCCATTCAGCCCCAGCATTTT.

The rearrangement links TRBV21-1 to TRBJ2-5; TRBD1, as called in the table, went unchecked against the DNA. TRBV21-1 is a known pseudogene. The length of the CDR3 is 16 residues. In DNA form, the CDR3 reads TGTGCCAGCAGCAGAAAGGGACAGGGGGCTACAGAGACCCAGTACTTC. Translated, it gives CASSRKGQGATETQYF.

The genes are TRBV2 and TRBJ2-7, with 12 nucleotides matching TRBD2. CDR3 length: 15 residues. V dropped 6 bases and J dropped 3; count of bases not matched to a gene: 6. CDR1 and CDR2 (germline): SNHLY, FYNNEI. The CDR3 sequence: CASRATSGRNYEQYF. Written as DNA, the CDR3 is TGTGCCAGCAGGGCTACTAGCGGGAGGAACTACGAGCAGTACTTC.

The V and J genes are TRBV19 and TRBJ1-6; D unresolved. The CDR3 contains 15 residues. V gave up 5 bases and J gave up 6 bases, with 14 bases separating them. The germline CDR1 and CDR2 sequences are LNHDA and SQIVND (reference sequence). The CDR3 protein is CASSAGHFVNSPLHF. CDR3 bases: TGTGCCAGTAGTGCCGGGCATTTTGTTAATTCACCCCTCCACTTT.

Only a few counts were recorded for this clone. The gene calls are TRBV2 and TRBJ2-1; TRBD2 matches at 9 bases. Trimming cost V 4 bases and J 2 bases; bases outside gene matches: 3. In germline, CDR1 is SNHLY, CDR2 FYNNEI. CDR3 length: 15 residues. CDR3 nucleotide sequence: TGTGCCAGCAGTGCGTCTAGCGGGACCTACAATGAGCAGTTCTTC. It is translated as CASSASSGTYNEQFF.

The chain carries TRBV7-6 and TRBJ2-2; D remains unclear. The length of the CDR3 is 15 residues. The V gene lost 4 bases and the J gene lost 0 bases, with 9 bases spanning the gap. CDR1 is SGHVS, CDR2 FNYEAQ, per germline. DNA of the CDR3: TGTGCCAGCAGCTACTCGACAACGAACACCGGGGAGCTGTTTTTT. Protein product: CASSYSTTNTGELFF. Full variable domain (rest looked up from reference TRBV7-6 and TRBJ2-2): GAGVSQSPRYKVTKRGQDVALRCDPISGHVSLYWYRQALGQGPEFLTYFNYEAQQDKSGLPNDRFSAERPEGSISTLTIQRTEQRDSAMYRCASSYSTTNTGELFFGEGSRLTVL.

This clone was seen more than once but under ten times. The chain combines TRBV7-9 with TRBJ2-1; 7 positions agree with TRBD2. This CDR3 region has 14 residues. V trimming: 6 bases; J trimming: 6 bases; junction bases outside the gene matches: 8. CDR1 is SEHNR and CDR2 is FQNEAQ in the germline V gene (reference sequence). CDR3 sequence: CASRAGAEGNEQFF. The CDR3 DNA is TGTGCCAGCAGGGCGGGAGCAGAAGGCAATGAGCAGTTCTTC.

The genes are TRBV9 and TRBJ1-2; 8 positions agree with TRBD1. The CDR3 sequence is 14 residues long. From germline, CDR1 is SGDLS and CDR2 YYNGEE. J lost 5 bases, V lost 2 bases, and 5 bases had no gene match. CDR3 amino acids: CASSVTGTGYGYTF. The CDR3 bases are TGTGCCAGCAGCGTTACCGGGACAGGATATGGCTACACCTTC.

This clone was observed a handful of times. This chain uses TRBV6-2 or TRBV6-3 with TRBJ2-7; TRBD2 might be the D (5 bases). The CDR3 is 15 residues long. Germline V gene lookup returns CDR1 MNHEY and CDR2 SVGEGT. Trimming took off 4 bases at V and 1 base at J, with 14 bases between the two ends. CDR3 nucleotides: TGTGCCAGCAGTTGGACCGGGATCCTTTCCTACGAGCAGTACTTC. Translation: CASSWTGILSYEQYF.

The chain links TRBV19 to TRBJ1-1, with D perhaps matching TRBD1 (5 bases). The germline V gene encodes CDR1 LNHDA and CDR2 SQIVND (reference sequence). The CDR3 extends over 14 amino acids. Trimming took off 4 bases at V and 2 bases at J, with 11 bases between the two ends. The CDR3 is CASSRYQGNTEAFF. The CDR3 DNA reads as TGTGCCAGTAGTAGGTACCAGGGTAACACTGAAGCTTTCTTT.

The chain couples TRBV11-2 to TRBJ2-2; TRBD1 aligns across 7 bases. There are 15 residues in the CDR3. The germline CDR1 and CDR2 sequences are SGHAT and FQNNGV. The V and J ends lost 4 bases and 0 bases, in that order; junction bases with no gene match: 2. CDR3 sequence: CASSYGTANTGELFF. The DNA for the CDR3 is TGTGCCAGCAGCTACGGGACAGCGAACACCGGGGAGCTGTTTTTT.

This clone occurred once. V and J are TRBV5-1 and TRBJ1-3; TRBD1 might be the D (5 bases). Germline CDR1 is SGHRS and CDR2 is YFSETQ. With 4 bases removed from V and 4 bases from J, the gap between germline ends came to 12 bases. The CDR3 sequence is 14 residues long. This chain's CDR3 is CASSGETAGNTIYF. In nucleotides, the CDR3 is TGCGCCAGCAGCGGAGAGACAGCCGGAAACACCATATATTTT.

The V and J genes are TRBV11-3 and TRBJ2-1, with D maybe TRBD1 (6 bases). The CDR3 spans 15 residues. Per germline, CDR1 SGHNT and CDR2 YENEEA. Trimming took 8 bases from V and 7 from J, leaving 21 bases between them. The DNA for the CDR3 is TGTGCCAGCTCAAGAGGGGGAGTTGCTCTTAATGAGCAGTTCTTC. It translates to CASSRGGVALNEQFF.

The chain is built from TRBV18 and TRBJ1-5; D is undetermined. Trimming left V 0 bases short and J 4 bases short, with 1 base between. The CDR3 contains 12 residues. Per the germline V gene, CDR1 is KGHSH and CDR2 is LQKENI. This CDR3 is CASSPPNQPQHF. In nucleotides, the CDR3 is TGTGCCAGCTCACCACCGAATCAGCCCCAGCATTTT.

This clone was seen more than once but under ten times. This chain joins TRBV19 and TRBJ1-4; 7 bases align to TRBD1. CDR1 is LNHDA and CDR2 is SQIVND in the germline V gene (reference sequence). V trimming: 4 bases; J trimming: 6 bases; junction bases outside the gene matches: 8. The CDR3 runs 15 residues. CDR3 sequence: CASSSIRQGDEKLFF. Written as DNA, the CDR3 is TGTGCCAGTAGTAGTATTAGACAGGGCGATGAAAAACTGTTTTTT.

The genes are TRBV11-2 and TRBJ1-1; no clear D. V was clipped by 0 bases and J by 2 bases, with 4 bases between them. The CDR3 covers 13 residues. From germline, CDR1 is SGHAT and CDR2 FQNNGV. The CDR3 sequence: CASSLEENTEAFF. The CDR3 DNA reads TGTGCCAGCAGCTTAGAGGAAAACACTGAAGCTTTCTTT.

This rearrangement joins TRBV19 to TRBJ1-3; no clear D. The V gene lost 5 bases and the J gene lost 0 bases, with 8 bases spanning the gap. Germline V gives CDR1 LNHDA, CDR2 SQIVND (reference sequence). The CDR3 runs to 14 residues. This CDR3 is CASSQQASGNTIYF. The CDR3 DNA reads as TGTGCCAGTAGTCAGCAGGCCTCTGGAAACACCATATATTTT. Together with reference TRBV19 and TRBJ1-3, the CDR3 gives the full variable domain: DGGITQSPKYLFRKEGQNVTLSCEQNLNHDAMYWYRQDPGQGLRLIYYSQIVNDFQKGDIAEGYSVSREKKESFPLTVTSAQKNPTAFYLCASSQQASGNTIYFGEGSWLTVV.

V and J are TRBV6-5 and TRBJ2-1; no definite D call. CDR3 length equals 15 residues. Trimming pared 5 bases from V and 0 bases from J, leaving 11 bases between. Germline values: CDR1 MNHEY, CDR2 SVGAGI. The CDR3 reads CASSPRWSSYNEQFF. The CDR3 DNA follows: TGTGCCAGCAGTCCACGGTGGAGCTCCTACAATGAGCAGTTCTTC.

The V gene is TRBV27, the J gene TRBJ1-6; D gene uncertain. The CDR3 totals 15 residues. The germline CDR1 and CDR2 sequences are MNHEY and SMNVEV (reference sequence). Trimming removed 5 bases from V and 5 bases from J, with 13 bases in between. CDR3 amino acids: CASSPTADHNSPLHF. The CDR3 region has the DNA TGTGCCAGCAGTCCTACCGCCGATCATAATTCACCCCTCCACTTT.

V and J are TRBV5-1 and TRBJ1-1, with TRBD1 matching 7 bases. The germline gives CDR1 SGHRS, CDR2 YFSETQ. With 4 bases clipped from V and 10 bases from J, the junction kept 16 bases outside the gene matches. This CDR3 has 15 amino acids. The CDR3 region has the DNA TGCGCCAGCAGCCTACGGACAGGCGCCGAAGGGGGAGCTTTCTTT. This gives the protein CASSLRTGAEGGAFF. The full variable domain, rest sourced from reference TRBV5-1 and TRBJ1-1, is KAGVTQTPRYLIKTRGQQVTLSCSPISGHRSVSWYQQTPGQGLQFLFEYFSETQRNKGNFPGRFSGRQFSNSRSEMNVSTLELGDSALYLCASSLRTGAEGGAFFGQGTRLTVV.

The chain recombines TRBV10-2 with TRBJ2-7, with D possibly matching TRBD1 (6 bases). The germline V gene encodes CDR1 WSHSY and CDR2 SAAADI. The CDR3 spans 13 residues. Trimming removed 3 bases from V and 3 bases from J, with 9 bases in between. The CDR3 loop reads CASSDPGDYEQYF. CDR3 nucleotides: TGCGCCAGCAGTGACCCAGGGGACTACGAGCAGTACTTC.